The clone carrying this TCR beta chain was seen just once. The V segment lost 3 bases and the J segment 11 bases; nucleotides outside the gene matches: 14. The CDR3 contains 15 residues. Germline CDR1 and CDR2: LNHDA and SQIVND (reference sequence). Clones were sequenced by immunoSEQ multiplex PCR, and TCRdb holds only the in-frame ones, with some missing. The sample has about 210,000 clones; around three quarters are singletons. The data belong to a study of blood T cell repertoires in COVID-19. Study context: The origin of the acute and convalescent COVID-19 samples was the United States, Italy and Spain.

The material sequenced was peripheral blood. The sequence came from a woman between 70 and 85 years old with acute or convalescent COVID-19. The rearrangement joins TRBV19 to TRBJ2-3; TRBD1 matches at 7 bases. CDR3 region: CASSMMDRSEGGQYF. The CDR3 coding sequence is TGTGCCAGTAGTATGATGGACAGGTCCGAGGGTGGGCAGTATTTT.